This T cell receptor (beta chain) was sequenced in a study of blood T cell repertoires in COVID-19. Study-level information: Acute-phase and convalescent COVID-19 samples originated in the United States, Italy and Spain. The analysed material was cDNA or gDNA that came from T cells, B-cell-depleted T cells, or PBMCs.

Between the trimmed V and J ends, which lost 5 bases and 9 bases, there was a span of 17 bases. The CDR3 extends over 14 amino acids. Germline CDR1 reads MNHEY; CDR2 reads SMNVEV (reference sequence). Sequencing was performed with immunoSEQ multiplex PCR; in TCRdb, only in-frame clones are kept and a portion is missing. Here the sample spans fewer than 200,000 clones, roughly 84% being singletons. The participants were between roughly 18 and 100 years old and came from under 25 US areas. Allocation to cohorts depended on clinical history reported by the participants. This clone has just a few counts. Material for sequencing was PBMCs or T cells enriched from blood (not recorded which). This chain connects TRBV27 to TRBJ1-5; tentatively, D is TRBD1 (5 bases). The sequence was collected from a woman in her thirties who had been exposed to COVID-19. The CDR3: CASSQQGLRGPQHF. The DNA for the CDR3 is TGTGCCAGCAGTCAGCAGGGTCTAAGGGGGCCCCAGCATTTT.